This entry concerns a single TCR beta chain. No antigen is known for it. The germline V gene has CDR1 SNHLY and CDR2 FYNNEI. This CDR3 spans 12 amino acids. Between the trimmed V and J ends, which lost 6 bases and 3 bases, there was a span of 9 bases. This sample is part of a study of cytomegalovirus exposure and HLA in healthy donors. Study information: Researchers previously reported finding 90 million to 120 million unique TCR beta sequences from approximately 190 million T cells.

When sampled, the donors appeared nominally healthy, though they likely had unrecorded immune exposures. Researchers ran the PCR with 60 Vbeta and 13 Jbeta primers. This table comes from immunoSEQ multiplex PCR, and its TCRdb copy is limited to in-frame clones, with some not included. The data contain about 170,000 clones, roughly 85% of them singletons. Study-wide results and limits: It is likely that the observed cluster of highly shared sequence variants was a sequencing artifact. Later analysis indicated greater clonal expansion among HLA-associated TCR beta chains than among equally common other chains.

The chain uses TRBV2 and TRBJ2-7; the D gene is possibly TRBD1 (5 bases). The sequencing sample was made of PBMCs. The TCR sequence derives from a male donor in good health and CMV-seronegative. The chain's CDR3 is CASSRQIYEQYF. CDR3 bases: TGTGCCAGCAGCCGACAGATCTACGAGCAGTACTTC.